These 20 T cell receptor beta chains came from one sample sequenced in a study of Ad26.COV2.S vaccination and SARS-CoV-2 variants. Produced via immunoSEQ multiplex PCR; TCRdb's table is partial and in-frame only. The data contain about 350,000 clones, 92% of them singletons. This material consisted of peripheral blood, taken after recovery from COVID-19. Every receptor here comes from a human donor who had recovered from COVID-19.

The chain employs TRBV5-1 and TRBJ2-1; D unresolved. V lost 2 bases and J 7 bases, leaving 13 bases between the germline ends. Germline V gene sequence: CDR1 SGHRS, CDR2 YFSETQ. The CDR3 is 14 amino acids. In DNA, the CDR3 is TGCGCCAGCAGCTTATCAGGTAATCGGAATGAGCAGTTCTTC. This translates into CASSLSGNRNEQFF.

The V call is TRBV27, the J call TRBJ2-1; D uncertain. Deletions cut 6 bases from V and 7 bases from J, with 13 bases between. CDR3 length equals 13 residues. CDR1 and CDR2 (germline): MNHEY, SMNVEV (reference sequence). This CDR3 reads CASSRKTRNEQFF. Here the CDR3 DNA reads TGTGCCAGCAGCCGAAAGACGAGGAATGAGCAGTTCTTC.

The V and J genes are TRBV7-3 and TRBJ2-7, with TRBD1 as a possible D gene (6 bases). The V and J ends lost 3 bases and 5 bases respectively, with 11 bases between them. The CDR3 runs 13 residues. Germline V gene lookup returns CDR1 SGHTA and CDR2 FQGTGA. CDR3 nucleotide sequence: TGTGCCAGCAGCTTGGCAGGGGCTGACGAGCAGTACTTC. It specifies CASSLAGADEQYF.

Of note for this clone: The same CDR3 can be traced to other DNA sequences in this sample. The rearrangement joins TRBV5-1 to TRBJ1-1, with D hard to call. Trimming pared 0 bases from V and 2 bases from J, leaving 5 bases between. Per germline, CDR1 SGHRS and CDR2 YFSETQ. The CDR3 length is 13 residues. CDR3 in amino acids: CASSLGSNTEAFF. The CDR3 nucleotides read TGCGCCAGCAGCTTGGGTAGTAACACTGAAGCTTTCTTT. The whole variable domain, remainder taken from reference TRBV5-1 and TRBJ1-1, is KAGVTQTPRYLIKTRGQQVTLSCSPISGHRSVSWYQQTPGQGLQFLFEYFSETQRNKGNFPGRFSGRQFSNSRSEMNVSTLELGDSALYLCASSLGSNTEAFFGQGTRLTVV.

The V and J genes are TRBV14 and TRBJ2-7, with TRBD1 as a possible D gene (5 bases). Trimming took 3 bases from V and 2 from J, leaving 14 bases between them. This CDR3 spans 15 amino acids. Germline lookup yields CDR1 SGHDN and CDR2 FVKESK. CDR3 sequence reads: CASSQGQAPAYEQYF. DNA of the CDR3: TGTGCCAGCAGCCAGGGGCAGGCCCCTGCCTACGAGCAGTACTTC.

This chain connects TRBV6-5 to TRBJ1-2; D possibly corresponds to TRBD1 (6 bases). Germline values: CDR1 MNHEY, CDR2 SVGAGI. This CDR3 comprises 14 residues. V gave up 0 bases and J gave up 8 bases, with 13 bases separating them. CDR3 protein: CASSYSGGPRGYTF. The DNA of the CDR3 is TGTGCCAGCAGTTACTCGGGGGGCCCGAGGGGCTACACCTTC.

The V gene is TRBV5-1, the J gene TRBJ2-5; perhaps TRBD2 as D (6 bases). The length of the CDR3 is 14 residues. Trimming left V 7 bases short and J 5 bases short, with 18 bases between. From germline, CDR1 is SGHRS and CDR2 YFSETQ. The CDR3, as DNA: TGCGCCAGCCCCCCAGGTGGGGGGAGGGAGACCCAGTACTTC. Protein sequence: CASPPGGGRETQYF.

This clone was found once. The CDR3 DNA follows: TGTGCCAGTAGTGAACAGGGTTATGGCTCACCCCTCCACTTT. Its protein is CASSEQGYGSPLHF. The chain employs TRBV19 and TRBJ1-6; weak D call: TRBD1 (6 bases). V shed 5 bases and J shed 10 bases, with 15 bases lying between them. In germline, CDR1 is LNHDA, CDR2 SQIVND (reference sequence). The CDR3 is made up of 14 amino acids.

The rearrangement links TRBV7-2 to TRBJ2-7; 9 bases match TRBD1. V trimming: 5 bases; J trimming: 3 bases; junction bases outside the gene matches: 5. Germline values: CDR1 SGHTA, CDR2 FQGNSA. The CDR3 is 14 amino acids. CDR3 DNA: TGTGCCAGCAGCCGGGACAGGGTGGACTACGAGCAGTACTTC. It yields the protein CASSRDRVDYEQYF.

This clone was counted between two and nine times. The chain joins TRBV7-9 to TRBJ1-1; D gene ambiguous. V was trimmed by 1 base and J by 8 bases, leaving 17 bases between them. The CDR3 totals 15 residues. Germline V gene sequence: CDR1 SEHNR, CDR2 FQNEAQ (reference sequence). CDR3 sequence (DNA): TGTGCCAGCAGCTTAGTGCTAATGTCGAGTAAAGAAGCTTTCTTT. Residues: CASSLVLMSSKEAFF.

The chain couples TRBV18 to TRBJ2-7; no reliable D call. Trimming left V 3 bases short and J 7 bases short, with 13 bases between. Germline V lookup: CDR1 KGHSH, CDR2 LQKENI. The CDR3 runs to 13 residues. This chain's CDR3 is CASSPLPEREQYF. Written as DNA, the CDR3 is TGTGCCAGCTCACCTCTCCCCGAGAGAGAGCAGTACTTC.

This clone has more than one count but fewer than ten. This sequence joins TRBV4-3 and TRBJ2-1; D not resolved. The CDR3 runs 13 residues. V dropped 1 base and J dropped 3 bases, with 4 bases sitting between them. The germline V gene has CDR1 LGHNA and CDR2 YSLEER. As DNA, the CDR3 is TGCGCCAGCAGCCAAGGCAACTACAATGAGCAGTTCTTC. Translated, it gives CASSQGNYNEQFF.

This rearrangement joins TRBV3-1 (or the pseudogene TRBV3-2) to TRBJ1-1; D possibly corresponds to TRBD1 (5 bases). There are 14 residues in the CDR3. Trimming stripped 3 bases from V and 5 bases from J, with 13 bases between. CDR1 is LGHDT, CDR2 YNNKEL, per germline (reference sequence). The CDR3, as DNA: TGTGCCAGCAGCCAGCTGACAGAGAAGACTGAAGCTTTCTTT. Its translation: CASSQLTEKTEAFF.

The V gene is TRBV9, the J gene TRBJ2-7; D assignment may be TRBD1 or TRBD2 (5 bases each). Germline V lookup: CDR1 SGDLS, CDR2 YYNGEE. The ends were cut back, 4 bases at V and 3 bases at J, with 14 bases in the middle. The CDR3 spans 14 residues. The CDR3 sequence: CASSTTGQVYEQYF. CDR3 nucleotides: TGTGCCAGCAGCACCACGGGGCAGGTCTACGAGCAGTACTTC. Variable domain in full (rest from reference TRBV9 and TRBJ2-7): DSGVTQTPKHLITATGQRVTLRCSPRSGDLSVYWYQQSLDQGLQFLIQYYNGEERAKGNILERFSAQQFPDLHSELNLSSLELGDSALYFCASSTTGQVYEQYFGPGTRLTVT.

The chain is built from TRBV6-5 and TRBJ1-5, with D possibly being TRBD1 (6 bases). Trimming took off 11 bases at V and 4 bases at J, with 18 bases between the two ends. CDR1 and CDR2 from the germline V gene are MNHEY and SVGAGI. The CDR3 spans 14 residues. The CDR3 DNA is TGTGCCGCCAAACCCCCCGGACAGAATCAGCCCCAGCATTTT. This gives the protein CAAKPPGQNQPQHF.

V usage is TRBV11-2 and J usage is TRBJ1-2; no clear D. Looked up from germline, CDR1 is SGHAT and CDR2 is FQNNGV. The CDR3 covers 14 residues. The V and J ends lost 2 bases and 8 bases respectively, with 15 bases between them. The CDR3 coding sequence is TGTGCCAGCAGCTTATCTCAAGGGCAAGGGGGCTACACCTTC. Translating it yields CASSLSQGQGGYTF.

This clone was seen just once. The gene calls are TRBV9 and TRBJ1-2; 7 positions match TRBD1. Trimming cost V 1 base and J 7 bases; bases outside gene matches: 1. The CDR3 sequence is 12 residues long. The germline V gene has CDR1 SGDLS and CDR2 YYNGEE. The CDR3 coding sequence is TGTGCCAGCAGCGTATCAGGGGGTGGCTACACCTTC. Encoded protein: CASSVSGGGYTF.

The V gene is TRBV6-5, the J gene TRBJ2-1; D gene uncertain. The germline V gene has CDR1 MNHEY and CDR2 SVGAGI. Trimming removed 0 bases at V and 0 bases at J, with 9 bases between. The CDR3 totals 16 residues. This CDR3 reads CASSYSRTSSYNEQFF. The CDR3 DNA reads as TGTGCCAGCAGTTACTCGAGAACGAGCTCCTACAATGAGCAGTTCTTC.

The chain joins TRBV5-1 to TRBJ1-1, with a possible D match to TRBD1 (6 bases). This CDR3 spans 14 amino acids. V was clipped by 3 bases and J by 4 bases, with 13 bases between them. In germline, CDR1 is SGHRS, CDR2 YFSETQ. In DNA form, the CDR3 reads TGCGCCAGCAGCTGGCGAGGGGGAGCCACTGAAGCTTTCTTT. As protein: CASSWRGGATEAFF.

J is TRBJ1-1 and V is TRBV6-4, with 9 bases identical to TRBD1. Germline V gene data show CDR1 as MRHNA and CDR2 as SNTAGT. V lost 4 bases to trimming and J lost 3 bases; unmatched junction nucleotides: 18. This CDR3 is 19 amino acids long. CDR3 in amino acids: CASSVTYPPTGGLYTEAFF. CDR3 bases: TGTGCCAGCAGTGTCACATACCCCCCGACAGGGGGATTGTACACTGAAGCTTTCTTT.